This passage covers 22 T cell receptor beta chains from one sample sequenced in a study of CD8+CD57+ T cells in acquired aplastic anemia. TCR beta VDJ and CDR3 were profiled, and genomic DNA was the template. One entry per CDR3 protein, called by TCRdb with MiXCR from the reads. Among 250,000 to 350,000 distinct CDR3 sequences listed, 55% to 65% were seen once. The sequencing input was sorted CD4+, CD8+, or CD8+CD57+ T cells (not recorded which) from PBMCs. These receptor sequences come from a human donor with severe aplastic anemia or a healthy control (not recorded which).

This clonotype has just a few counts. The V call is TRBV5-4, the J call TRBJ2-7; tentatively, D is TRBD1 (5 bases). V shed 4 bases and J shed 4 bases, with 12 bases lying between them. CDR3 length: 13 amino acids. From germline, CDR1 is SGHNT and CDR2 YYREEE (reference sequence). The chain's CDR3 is CASSRRQKYEQYF. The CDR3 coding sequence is TGTGCCAGCAGCCGTCGACAGAAGTACGAGCAGTACTTC.

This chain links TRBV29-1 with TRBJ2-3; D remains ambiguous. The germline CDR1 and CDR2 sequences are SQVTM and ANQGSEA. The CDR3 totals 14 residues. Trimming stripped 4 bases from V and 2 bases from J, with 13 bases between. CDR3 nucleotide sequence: TGCAGCGTTGGATATGGCTTCTACACAGATACGCAGTATTTT. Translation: CSVGYGFYTDTQYF.

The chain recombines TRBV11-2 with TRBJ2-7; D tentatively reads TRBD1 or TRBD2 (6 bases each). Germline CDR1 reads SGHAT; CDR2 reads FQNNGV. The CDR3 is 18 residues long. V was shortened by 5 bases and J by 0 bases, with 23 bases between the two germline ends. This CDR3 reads CASSTGAGLWRNSYEQYF. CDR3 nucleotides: TGTGCCAGCAGCACGGGGGCAGGGTTATGGAGGAACTCCTACGAGCAGTACTTC.

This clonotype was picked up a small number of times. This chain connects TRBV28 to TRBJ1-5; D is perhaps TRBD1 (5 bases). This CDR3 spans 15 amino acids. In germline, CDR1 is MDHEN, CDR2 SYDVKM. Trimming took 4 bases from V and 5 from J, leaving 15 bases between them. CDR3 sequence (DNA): TGTGCCAGCAGTTCCCTCCGGGGGGATGATCAGCCCCAGCATTTT. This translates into CASSSLRGDDQPQHF.

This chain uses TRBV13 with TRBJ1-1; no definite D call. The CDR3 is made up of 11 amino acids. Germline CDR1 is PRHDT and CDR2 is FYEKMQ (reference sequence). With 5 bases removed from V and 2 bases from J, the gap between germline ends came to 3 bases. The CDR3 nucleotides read TGTGCCAGCAGCGCCAACACTGAAGCTTTCTTT. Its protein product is CASSANTEAFF.

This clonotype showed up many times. The CDR3 nucleotides read TGTGCCAGCAGCGTAGCGGGGTCCCGCCAAGAGACCCAGTACTTC. Residues: CASSVAGSRQETQYF. This chain joins TRBV9 and TRBJ2-5; D possibly corresponds to TRBD2 (5 bases). The CDR3 consists of 15 residues. The V gene's germline CDR1 is SGDLS and CDR2 YYNGEE. V was pared by 0 bases and J by 1 base, with 10 bases between.

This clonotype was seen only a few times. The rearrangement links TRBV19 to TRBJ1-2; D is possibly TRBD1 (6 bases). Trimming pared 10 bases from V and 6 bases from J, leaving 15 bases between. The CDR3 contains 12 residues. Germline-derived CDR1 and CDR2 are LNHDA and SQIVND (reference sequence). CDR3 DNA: TGTGCCACCGAAGGGGGAAAGGATGGCTACACCTTC. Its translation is CATEGGKDGYTF. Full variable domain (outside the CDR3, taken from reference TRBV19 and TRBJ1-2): DGGITQSPKYLFRKEGQNVTLSCEQNLNHDAMYWYRQDPGQGLRLIYYSQIVNDFQKGDIAEGYSVSREKKESFPLTVTSAQKNPTAFYLCATEGGKDGYTFGSGTRLTVV.

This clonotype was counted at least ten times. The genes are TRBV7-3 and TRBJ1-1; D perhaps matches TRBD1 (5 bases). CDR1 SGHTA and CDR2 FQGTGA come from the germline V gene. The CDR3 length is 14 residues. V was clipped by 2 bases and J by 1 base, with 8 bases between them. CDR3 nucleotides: TGTGCCAGCAGCTTACACCAGGGGAACACTGAAGCTTTCTTT. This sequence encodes CASSLHQGNTEAFF.

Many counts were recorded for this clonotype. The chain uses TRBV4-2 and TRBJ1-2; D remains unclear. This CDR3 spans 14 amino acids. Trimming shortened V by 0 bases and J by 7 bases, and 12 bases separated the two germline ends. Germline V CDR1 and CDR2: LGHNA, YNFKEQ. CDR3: CASSQEEGLGGYTF. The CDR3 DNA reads TGTGCCAGCAGCCAAGAGGAAGGACTGGGTGGCTACACCTTC.

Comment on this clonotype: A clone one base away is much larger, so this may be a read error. The DNA of the CDR3 is TGTGCCAGCGGTAAAGGCAGGGGAAAGGGGGGAAACACCATATATTTT. As protein: CASGKGRGKGGNTIYF. The chain carries TRBV6-5 and TRBJ1-3; a weak D match, TRBD1 (6 bases). With 8 bases removed from V and 4 bases from J, the gap between germline ends came to 21 bases. The CDR3 runs 16 residues. Germline CDR1 is MNHEY and CDR2 is SVGAGI.

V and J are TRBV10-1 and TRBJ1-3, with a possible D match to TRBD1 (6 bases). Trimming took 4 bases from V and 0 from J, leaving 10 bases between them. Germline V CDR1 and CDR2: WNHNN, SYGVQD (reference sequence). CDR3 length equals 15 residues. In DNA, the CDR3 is TGCGCCAGCAGTGTGGACAGTAGCTCTGGAAACACCATATATTTT. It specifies CASSVDSSSGNTIYF.

The CDR3 loop is CASSSGQGNEAFF. CDR3 bases: TGCGCCAGCAGCTCCGGACAGGGCAATGAAGCTTTCTTT. V gene TRBV5-1 combines with J gene TRBJ1-1; 8 nucleotides line up with TRBD1. This CDR3 is built from 13 residues. CDR1 SGHRS and CDR2 YFSETQ come from the germline V gene. Losses at the gene ends were 3 bases for V and 7 bases for J; bases not matched to a gene: 5.

Here the CDR3 DNA reads TGTGCCAGCAGTGGGTCCCGGGACAGGGAGACGGTGGAGCAGTACTTC. Its protein product is CASSGSRDRETVEQYF. The chain is built from TRBV25-1 and TRBJ2-7, with 9 positions matching TRBD1. Germline CDR1 is MGHDK and CDR2 is SYGVNS. V trimming: 4 bases; J trimming: 7 bases; junction bases outside the gene matches: 14. The CDR3 covers 16 residues.

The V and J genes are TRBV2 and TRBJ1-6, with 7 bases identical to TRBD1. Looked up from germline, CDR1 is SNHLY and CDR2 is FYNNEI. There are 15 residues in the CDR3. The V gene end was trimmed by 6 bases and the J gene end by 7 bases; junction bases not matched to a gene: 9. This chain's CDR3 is CASSQSPGQNSPLHF. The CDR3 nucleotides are TGTGCCAGCAGCCAGTCACCGGGACAGAATTCACCCCTCCACTTT.

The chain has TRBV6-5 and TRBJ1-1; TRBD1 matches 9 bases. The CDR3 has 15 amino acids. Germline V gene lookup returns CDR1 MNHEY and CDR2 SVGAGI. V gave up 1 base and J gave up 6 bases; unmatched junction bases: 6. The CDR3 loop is CASSYLQTGGPEAFF. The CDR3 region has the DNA TGTGCCAGCAGTTACTTACAGACAGGGGGGCCTGAAGCTTTCTTT.

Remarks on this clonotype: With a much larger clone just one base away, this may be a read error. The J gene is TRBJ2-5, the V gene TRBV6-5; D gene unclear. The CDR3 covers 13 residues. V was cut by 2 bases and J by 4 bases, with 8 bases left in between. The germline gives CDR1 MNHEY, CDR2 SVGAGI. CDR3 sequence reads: CASSYKVRETQYF. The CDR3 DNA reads TGTGCCAGCAGTTACAAGGTCCGAGAGACCCAGTACTTC.

CDR3 in amino acids: CASQGGGGDTQYF. The CDR3, as DNA: TGTGCCAGCCAGGGTGGGGGCGGAGATACGCAGTATTTT. The chain has TRBV7-2 and TRBJ2-3, with a possible D match to TRBD1 (6 bases). The V end lost 8 bases, the J end lost 5 bases, and 14 bases lay between the germline ends. This CDR3 is built from 13 residues. Germline loops: CDR1 SGHTA, CDR2 FQGNSA.

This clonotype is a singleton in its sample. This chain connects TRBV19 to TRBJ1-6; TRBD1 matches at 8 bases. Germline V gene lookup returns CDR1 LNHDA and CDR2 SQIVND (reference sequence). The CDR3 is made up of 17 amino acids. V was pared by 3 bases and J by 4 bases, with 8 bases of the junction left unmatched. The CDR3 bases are TGTGCCAGTAGTATGGTGTCAGGGGGCGCGTATAATTCACCCCTCCACTTT. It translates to CASSMVSGGAYNSPLHF.

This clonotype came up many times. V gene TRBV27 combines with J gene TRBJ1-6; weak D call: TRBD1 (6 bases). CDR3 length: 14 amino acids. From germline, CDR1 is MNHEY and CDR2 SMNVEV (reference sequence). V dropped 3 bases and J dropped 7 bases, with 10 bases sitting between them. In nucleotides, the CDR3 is TGTGCCAGCAGTTTCTGGACAGACAATTCACCCCTCCACTTT. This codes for CASSFWTDNSPLHF.

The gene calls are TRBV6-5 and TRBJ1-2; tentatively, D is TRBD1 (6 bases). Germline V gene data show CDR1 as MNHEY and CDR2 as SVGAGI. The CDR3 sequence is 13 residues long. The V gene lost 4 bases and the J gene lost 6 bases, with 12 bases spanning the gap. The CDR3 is CASSLGHLDGYTF. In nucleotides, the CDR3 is TGTGCCAGCAGTTTGGGACACCTGGATGGCTACACCTTC.

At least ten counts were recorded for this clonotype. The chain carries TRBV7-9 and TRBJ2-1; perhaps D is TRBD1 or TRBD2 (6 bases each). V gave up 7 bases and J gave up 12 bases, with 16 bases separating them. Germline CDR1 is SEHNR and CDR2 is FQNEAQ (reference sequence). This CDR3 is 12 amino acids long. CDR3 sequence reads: CASTGGEGAQFF. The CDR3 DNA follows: TGTGCCAGCACCGGGGGCGAGGGCGCGCAGTTCTTC.

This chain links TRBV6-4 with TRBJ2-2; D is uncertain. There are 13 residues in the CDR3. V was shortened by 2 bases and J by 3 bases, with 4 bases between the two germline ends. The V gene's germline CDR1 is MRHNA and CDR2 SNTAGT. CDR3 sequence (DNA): TGTGCCAGCAGTGACGGCGACACCGGGGAGCTGTTTTTT. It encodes CASSDGDTGELFF.